The 13 T cell receptor beta chains presented below share a single source sample, sequenced in a study of identical twins. TCRdb reprocessed the 5' RACE reads via MiXCR and lists one record per CDR3 protein. The sample includes 350,000 or so distinct CDR3 sequences, approximately 13% of them seen just once. This same sample was also part of a study on yellow fever vaccine responses in identical twins.

The sequenced material came from CD8+ T cells sorted from blood. The receptors were gathered from a woman aged 18-29 years in good health.

This rearrangement joins TRBV5-6 to TRBJ1-1; D unclear. V lost 4 bases, J lost 1 base, and 14 bases lay in between. CDR3 size: 15 residues. The V gene's germline CDR1 is SGHDT and CDR2 YYEEEE. Here the CDR3 reads CASSPRAGGNTEAFF. CDR3 nucleotide sequence: TGTGCCAGCAGCCCACGAGCGGGCGGGAACACTGAAGCTTTCTTT.

This clonotype was detected many times. The rearrangement links TRBV7-9 to TRBJ2-3; no firm D call. V lost 6 bases and J lost 6, with 10 bases in between. From germline, CDR1 is SEHNR and CDR2 FQNEAQ (reference sequence). The CDR3 length is 12 residues. The CDR3, as DNA: TGTGCCAGCAGGTCGGTCATCGATACGCAGTATTTT. This sequence encodes CASRSVIDTQYF.

This clonotype was detected a few times. The chain carries TRBV28 and TRBJ2-4; D is ambiguous. The V and J ends lost 11 bases and 6 bases respectively, with 14 bases between them. CDR3 length equals 12 residues. Germline V gene lookup returns CDR1 MDHEN and CDR2 SYDVKM. CDR3: CAAEERPNIQYF. The CDR3 region has the DNA TGTGCCGCAGAGGAAAGGCCAAACATTCAGTACTTC. Variable domain in full (rest from reference TRBV28 and TRBJ2-4): DVKVTQSSRYLVKRTGEKVFLECVQDMDHENMFWYRQDPGLGLRLIYFSYDVKMKEKGDIPEGYSVSREKKERFSLILESASTNQTSMYLCAAEERPNIQYFGAGTRLSVL.

This clonotype was seen only a few times. The chain is built from TRBV12-5 and TRBJ1-1, with a possible D match to TRBD1 (5 bases). Trimming pared 2 bases from V and 5 bases from J, leaving 15 bases between. There are 15 residues in the CDR3. From germline, CDR1 is LGHNT and CDR2 FRNRAP. CDR3 sequence (DNA): TGTGCTAGTGGTTTGTTCCTCGGGGGAGGGACTGAAGCTTTCTTT. It encodes CASGLFLGGGTEAFF.

This clonotype was counted between two and nine times. J is TRBJ2-2 and V is TRBV28; D not resolved. Trimming pared 6 bases from V and 4 bases from J, leaving 9 bases between. Germline assignment: CDR1 MDHEN and CDR2 SYDVKM. The CDR3 contains 13 residues. The CDR3 loop is CASSLLLTGELFF. Here the CDR3 DNA reads TGTGCCAGCAGCCTTCTTCTCACCGGGGAGCTGTTTTTT.

This clonotype has more than one count but fewer than ten. The CDR3 DNA is TGTGCCACCAGTGATTTGGCCAGCAGCTCCTACAATGAGCAGTTCTTC. Translated: CATSDLASSSYNEQFF. The rearrangement links TRBV24-1 to TRBJ2-1; no definite D call. Germline CDR1 KGHDR, CDR2 SFDVKD. The V end was cut by 0 bases, the J end by 0 bases, with 8 bases between. This CDR3 has 16 amino acids.

This clonotype was counted a few times. The CDR3 is CASRGDTNTGELFF. The CDR3 DNA sequence: TGTGCCAGCAGAGGGGACACAAACACCGGGGAGCTGTTTTTT. The rearrangement links TRBV7-9 to TRBJ2-2; perhaps TRBD1 as D (6 bases). This CDR3 is 14 amino acids long. V was shortened by 6 bases and J by 2 bases, with 10 bases between the two germline ends. Looked up from germline, CDR1 is SEHNR and CDR2 is FQNEAQ (reference sequence).

The table lists this clonotype with a few counts. The V and J genes are TRBV27 and TRBJ2-2, with D possibly being TRBD2 (5 bases). Per germline, CDR1 MNHEY and CDR2 SMNVEV (reference sequence). The CDR3 extends over 17 amino acids. Trimming left V 5 bases short and J 0 bases short, with 16 bases between. The CDR3 loop reads CASSRVRELANTGELFF. The CDR3 coding sequence is TGTGCCAGCAGTAGGGTCCGGGAACTCGCGAACACCGGGGAGCTGTTTTTT.

This clonotype was detected ten times or more. The chain employs TRBV24-1 and TRBJ2-1; 12 bases agree with TRBD2. V lost 6 bases to trimming and J lost 7 bases; unmatched junction nucleotides: 3. CDR1 and CDR2 (germline): KGHDR, SFDVKD. The CDR3 is made up of 14 amino acids. CDR3 in amino acids: CATSRTSGINEQFF. The CDR3 DNA sequence: TGTGCCACCAGTCGGACTAGCGGGATAAATGAGCAGTTCTTC.

The chain has TRBV24-1 and TRBJ2-2; D ambiguous. Trimming shortened V by 2 bases and J by 3 bases, and 3 bases separated the two germline ends. Germline values: CDR1 KGHDR, CDR2 SFDVKD. The CDR3 is 13 residues long. The CDR3 coding sequence is TGTGCCACCAGTGATTCTCACACCGGGGAGCTGTTTTTT. Its protein product is CATSDSHTGELFF.

This clonotype was counted at least ten times. This chain joins TRBV12-3 or TRBV12-4 and TRBJ2-2; 8 positions agree with TRBD2. Unmatched junction bases numbered 9, after V lost 5 bases and J lost 1 base. This CDR3 is 17 amino acids long. CDR3: CASSTPWAGGNTGELFF. As DNA, the CDR3 is TGTGCCAGCAGTACCCCCTGGGCGGGAGGGAACACCGGGGAGCTGTTTTTT.

This clonotype was seen a handful of times. CDR3 coding DNA: TGTGCCAGCAGCTTAGGTCCTGTGCTAGCTAACTATGGCTACACCTTC. This sequence encodes CASSLGPVLANYGYTF. The rearrangement uses TRBV11-2 and TRBJ1-2; no firm D call. V was shortened by 1 base and J by 0 bases, with 12 bases between the two germline ends. The germline V gene has CDR1 SGHAT and CDR2 FQNNGV. The CDR3 runs to 16 residues.

The rearrangement uses TRBV7-9 and TRBJ1-6, with D tentatively TRBD1 (5 bases). The V end lost 4 bases, the J end lost 10 bases, and 14 bases lay between the germline ends. The germline CDR1 and CDR2 sequences are SEHNR and FQNEAQ (reference sequence). CDR3 length: 14 amino acids. CDR3 in amino acids: CASSSSGGGSPLHF. The CDR3 region has the DNA TGTGCCAGCAGCTCAAGTGGGGGAGGGTCACCCCTCCACTTT.